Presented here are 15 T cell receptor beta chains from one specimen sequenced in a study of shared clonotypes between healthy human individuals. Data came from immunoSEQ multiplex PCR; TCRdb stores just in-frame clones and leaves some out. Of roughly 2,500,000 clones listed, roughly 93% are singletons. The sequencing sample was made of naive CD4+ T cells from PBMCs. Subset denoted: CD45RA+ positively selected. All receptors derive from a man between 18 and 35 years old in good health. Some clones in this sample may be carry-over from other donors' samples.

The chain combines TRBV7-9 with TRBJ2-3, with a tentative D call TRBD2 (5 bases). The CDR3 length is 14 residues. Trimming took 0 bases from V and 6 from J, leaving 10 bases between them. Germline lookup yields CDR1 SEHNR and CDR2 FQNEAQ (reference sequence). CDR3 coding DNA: TGTGCCAGCAGCTTAGCGGGAGTCATGGATACGCAGTATTTT. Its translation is CASSLAGVMDTQYF.

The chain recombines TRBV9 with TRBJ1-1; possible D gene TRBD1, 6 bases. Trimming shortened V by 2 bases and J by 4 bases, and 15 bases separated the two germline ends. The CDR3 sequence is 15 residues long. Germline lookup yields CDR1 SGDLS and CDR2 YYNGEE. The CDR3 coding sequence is TGTGCCAGCAGCGTTAATACAGGGTTCGTCACTGAAGCTTTCTTT. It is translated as CASSVNTGFVTEAFF.

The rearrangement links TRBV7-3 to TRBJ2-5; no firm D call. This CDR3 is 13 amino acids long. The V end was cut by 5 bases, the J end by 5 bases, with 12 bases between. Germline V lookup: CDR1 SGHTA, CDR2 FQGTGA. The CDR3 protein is CASSGNVGETQYF. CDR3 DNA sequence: TGTGCCAGCAGCGGAAACGTAGGGGAGACCCAGTACTTC.

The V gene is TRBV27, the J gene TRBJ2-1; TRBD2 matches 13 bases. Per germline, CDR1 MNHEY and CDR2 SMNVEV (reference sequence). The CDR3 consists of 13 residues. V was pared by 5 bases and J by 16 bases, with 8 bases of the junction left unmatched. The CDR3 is CASSTGLAGEGFF. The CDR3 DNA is TGTGCCAGCAGTACCGGACTAGCGGGAGAAGGTTTCTTC.

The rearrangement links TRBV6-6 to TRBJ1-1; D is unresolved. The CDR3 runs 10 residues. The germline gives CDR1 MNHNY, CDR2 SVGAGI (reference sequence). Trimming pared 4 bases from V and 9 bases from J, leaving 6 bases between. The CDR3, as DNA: TGTGCCAGCAGTTCGGAAAAAGCTTTCTTT. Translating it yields CASSSEKAFF.

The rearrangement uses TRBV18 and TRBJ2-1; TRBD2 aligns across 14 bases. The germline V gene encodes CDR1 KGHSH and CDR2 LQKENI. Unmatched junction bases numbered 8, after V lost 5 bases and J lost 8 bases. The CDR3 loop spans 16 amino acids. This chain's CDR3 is CASSRLAGGPGDEQFF. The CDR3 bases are TGTGCCAGCTCAAGACTAGCGGGAGGGCCCGGGGATGAGCAGTTCTTC.

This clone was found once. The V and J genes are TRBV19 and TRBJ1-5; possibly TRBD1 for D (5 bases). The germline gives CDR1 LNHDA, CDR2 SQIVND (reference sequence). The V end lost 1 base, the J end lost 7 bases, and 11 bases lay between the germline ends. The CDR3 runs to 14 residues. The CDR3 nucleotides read TGTGCCAGTAGTATAGGGGGCGTCGGGCAGCCCCAGCATTTT. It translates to CASSIGGVGQPQHF. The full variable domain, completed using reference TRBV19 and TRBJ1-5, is DGGITQSPKYLFRKEGQNVTLSCEQNLNHDAMYWYRQDPGQGLRLIYYSQIVNDFQKGDIAEGYSVSREKKESFPLTVTSAQKNPTAFYLCASSIGGVGQPQHFGDGTRLSIL.

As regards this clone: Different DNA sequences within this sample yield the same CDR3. The CDR3 bases are TGTGCCAGCAGTTTAGCAGGGGGCAATGAGCAGTTCTTC. Amino acid sequence: CASSLAGGNEQFF. The chain carries TRBV28 and TRBJ2-1, with 7 nucleotides matching TRBD1. This CDR3 contains 13 residues. Looked up from germline, CDR1 is MDHEN and CDR2 is SYDVKM. With 2 bases clipped from V and 6 bases from J, the junction kept 1 base outside the gene matches.

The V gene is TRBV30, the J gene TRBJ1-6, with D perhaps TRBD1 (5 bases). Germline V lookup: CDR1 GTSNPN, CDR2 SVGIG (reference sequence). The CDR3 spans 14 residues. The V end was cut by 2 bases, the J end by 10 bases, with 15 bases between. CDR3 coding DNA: TGTGCCTGGAGTAAGGAAGGGGCTTGGTCACCCCTCCACTTT. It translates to CAWSKEGAWSPLHF.

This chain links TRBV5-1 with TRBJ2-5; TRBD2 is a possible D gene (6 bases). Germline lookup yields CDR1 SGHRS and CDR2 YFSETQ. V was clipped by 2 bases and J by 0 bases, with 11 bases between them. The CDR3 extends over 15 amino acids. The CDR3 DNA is TGCGCCAGCAGCTTTCAGGGACTTTACCAAGAGACCCAGTACTTC. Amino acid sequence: CASSFQGLYQETQYF.

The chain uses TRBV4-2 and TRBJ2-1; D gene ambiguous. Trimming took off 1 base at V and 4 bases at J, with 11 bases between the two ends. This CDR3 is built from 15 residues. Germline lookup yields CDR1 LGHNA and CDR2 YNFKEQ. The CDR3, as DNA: TGTGCCAGCAGCCAAGCACAGTCGCAATACAATGAGCAGTTCTTC. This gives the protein CASSQAQSQYNEQFF.

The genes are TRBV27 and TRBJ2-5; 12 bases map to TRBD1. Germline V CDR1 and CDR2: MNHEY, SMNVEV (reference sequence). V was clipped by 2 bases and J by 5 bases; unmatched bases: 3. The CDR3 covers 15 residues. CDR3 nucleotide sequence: TGTGCCAGCAGTTTAAGGGACAGGGGGCTCGAGACCCAGTACTTC. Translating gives CASSLRDRGLETQYF.

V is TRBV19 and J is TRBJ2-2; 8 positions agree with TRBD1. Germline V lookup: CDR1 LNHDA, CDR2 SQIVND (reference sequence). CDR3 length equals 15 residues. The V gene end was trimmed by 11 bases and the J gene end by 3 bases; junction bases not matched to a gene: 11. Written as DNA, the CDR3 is TGTGCCGGGGGCAGGGGGCGCTTAGACACCGGGGAGCTGTTTTTT. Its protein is CAGGRGRLDTGELFF. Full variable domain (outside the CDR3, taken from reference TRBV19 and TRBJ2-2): DGGITQSPKYLFRKEGQNVTLSCEQNLNHDAMYWYRQDPGQGLRLIYYSQIVNDFQKGDIAEGYSVSREKKESFPLTVTSAQKNPTAFYLCAGGRGRLDTGELFFGEGSRLTVL.

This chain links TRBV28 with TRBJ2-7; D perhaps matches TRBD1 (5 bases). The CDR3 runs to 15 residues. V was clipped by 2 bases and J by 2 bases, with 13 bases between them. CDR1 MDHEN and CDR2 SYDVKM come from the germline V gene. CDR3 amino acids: CASSLATDQTYEQYF. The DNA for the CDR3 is TGTGCCAGCAGTTTAGCGACAGACCAAACCTACGAGCAGTACTTC.

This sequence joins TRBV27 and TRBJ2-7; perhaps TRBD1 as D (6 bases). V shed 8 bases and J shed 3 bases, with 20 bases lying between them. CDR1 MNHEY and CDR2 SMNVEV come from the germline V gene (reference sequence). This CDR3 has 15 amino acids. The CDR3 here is CASQFRTDPIYEQYF. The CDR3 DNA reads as TGTGCCAGCCAATTCCGGACAGACCCAATCTACGAGCAGTACTTC.